What follows describes a single TCR beta chain. Its antigen is not identified. Profiled with immunoSEQ multiplex PCR; TCRdb holds only in-frame clones, not every one. Here the sample spans 40,000 to 55,000 clones, just over 75% being singletons. These data originate in a study of vaccination effects on CD4 cells after COVID-19. As for the study in general: ViraFEST used viral peptide pools to expand antigen-specific CD4+ T cells before sequencing. Samples were taken post-vaccine, and their median timing was 72 days after the second dose.

Following a 10-day culture, CD4+ T cells were purified. The person was diagnosed with PCR-confirmed SARS-CoV-2 infection between March and December 2020. Two doses of BNT162b2 or mRNA-1273 vaccine were administered to participants. The CDR3 length is 14 residues. V shed 6 bases and J shed 0 bases, with 10 bases lying between them. Germline loops: CDR1 SNHLY, CDR2 FYNNEI. The clonotype originates from a human donor who had a prior SARS-CoV-2 infection. The rearrangement uses TRBV2 and TRBJ2-3; D is ambiguous. Sequenced here: CD4+ T cells from PBMCs cultured without peptide, sampled after COVID-19 vaccination. As DNA, the CDR3 is TGTGCCAGCAGGGCCCGGCCTAGCACAGATACGCAGTATTTT. Its translation: CASRARPSTDTQYF.